This T cell receptor (beta chain) was captured in a study of glioma-infiltrating T cells after dendritic cell vaccination. CDR3 length: 15 amino acids. Germline values: CDR1 ENHRY, CDR2 SYGVKD. Trimming pared 10 bases from V and 5 bases from J, leaving 22 bases between. TCRdb's copy holds only in-frame clones and misses some; the assay was immunoSEQ multiplex PCR. The sample lists just under 85,000 clones; roughly 90% were seen once. Patients had residual fresh-frozen tumor tissue and more than two years of survival data. The sample was blood, taken before dendritic cell vaccination. The V and J genes are TRBV10-3 and TRBJ2-3; D may be TRBD2 (6 bases). The receptor was derived from a human donor with glioblastoma. CDR3 bases: TGTGCCACCGGAGAAGGCGGGACCCCAAAAGATACGCAGTATTTT. Its translation: CATGEGGTPKDTQYF.